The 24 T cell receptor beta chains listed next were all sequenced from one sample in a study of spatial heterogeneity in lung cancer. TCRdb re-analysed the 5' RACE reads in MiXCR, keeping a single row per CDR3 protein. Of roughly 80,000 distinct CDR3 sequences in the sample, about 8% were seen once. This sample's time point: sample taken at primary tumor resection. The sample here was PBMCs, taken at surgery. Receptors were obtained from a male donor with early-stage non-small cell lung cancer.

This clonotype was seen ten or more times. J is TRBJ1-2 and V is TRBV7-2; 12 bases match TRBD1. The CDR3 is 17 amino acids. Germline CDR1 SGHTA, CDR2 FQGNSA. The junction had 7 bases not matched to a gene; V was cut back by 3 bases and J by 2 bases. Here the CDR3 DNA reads TGTGCCAGCAGCTTTAGCGGGGACAGGGGGCGCAACTATGGCTACACCTTC. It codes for CASSFSGDRGRNYGYTF. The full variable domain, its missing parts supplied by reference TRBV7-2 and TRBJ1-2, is GAGVSQSPSNKVTEKGKDVELRCDPISGHTALYWYRQSLGQGLEFLIYFQGNSAPDKSGLPSDRFSAERTGGSVSTLTIQRTQQEDSAVYLCASSFSGDRGRNYGYTFGSGTRLTVV.

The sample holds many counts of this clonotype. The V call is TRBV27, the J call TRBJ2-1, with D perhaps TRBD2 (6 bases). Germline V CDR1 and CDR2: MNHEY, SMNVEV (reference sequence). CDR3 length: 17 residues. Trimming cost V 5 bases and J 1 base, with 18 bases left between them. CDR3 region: CASSPGTDGPSYNEQFF. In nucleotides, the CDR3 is TGTGCCAGCAGTCCAGGGACTGACGGCCCTTCCTACAATGAGCAGTTCTTC.

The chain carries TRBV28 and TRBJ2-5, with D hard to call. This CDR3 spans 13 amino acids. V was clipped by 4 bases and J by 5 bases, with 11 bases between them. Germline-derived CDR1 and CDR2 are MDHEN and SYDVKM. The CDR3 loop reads CASSYGQEETQYF. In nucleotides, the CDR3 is TGTGCCAGCAGTTACGGGCAGGAGGAGACCCAGTACTTC.

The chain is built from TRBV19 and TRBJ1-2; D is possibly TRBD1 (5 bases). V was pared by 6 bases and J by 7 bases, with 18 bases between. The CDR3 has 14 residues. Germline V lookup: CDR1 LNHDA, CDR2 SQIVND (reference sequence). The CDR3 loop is CASRSKTDWAGYTF. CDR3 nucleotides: TGTGCCAGTAGGTCAAAGACAGACTGGGCTGGCTACACCTTC.

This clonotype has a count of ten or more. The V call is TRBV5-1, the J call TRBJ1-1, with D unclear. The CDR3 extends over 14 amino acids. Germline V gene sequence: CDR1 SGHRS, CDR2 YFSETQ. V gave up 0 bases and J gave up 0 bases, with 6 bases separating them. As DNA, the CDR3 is TGCGCCAGCAGCTTGGACATCATGAACACTGAAGCTTTCTTT. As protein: CASSLDIMNTEAFF.

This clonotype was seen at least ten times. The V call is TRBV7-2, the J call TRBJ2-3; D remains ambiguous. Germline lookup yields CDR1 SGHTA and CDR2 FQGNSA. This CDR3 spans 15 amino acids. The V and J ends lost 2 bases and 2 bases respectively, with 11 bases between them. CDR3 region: CASSLFILTTDTQYF. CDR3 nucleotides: TGTGCCAGCAGCTTATTCATCCTCACCACAGATACGCAGTATTTT.

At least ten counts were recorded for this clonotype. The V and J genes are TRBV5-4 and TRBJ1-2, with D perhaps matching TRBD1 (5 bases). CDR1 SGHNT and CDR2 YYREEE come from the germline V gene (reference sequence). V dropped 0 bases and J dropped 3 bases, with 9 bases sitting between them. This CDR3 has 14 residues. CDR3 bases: TGTGCCAGCAGCTTGGTCGGGGCGGACTATGGCTACACCTTC. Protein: CASSLVGADYGYTF.

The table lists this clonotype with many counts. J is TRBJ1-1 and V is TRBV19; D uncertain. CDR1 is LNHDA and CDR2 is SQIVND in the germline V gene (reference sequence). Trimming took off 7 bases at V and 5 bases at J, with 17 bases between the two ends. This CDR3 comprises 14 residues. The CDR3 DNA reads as TGTGCCAGTACCCCCCCGCCGGGGAGGACTGAAGCTTTCTTT. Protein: CASTPPPGRTEAFF.

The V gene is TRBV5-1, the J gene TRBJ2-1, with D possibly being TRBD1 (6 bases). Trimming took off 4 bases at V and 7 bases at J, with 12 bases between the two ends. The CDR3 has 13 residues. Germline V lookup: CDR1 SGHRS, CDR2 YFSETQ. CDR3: CASSGGVLNEQFF. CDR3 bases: TGCGCCAGCAGCGGGGGCGTCCTGAATGAGCAGTTCTTC. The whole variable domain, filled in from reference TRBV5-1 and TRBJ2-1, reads KAGVTQTPRYLIKTRGQQVTLSCSPISGHRSVSWYQQTPGQGLQFLFEYFSETQRNKGNFPGRFSGRQFSNSRSEMNVSTLELGDSALYLCASSGGVLNEQFFGPGTRLTVL.

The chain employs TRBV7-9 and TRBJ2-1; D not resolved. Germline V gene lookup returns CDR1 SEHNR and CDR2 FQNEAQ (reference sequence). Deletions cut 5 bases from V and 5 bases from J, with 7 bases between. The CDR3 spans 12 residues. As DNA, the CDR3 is TGTGCCAGCAGCCACCCCGACAATGAGCAGTTCTTC. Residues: CASSHPDNEQFF. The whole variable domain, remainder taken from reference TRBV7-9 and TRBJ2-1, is DTGVSQNPRHKITKRGQNVTFRCDPISEHNRLYWYRQTLGQGPEFLTYFQNEAQLEKSRLLSDRFSAERPKGSFSTLEIQRTEQGDSAMYLCASSHPDNEQFFGPGTRLTVL.

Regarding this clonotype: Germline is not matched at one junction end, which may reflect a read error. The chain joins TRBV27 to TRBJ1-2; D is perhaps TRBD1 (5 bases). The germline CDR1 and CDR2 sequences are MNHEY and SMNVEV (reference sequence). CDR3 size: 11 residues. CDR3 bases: TGTGCCAGCAGTTCCCAGGGAAGATTAAACTTC. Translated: CASSSQGRLNF.

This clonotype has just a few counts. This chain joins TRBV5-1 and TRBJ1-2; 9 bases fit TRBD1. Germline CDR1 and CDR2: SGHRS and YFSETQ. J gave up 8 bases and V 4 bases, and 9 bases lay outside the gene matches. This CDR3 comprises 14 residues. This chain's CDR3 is CASSPGQGSRGYTF. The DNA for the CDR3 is TGCGCCAGCAGCCCGGGACAGGGAAGTCGCGGCTACACCTTC.

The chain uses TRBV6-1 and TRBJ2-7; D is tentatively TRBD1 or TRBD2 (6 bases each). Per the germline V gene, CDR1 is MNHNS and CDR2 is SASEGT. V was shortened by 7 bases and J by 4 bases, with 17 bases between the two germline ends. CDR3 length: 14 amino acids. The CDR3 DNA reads TGTGCCAGCAAGGACGCAGGGGCGGGATACGAGCAGTACTTC. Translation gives CASKDAGAGYEQYF.

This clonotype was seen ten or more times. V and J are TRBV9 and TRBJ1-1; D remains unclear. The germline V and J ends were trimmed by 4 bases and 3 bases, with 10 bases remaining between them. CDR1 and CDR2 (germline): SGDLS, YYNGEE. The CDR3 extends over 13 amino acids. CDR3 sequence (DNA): TGTGCCAGCAGCCCGAGGCAGGACACTGAAGCTTTCTTT. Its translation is CASSPRQDTEAFF.

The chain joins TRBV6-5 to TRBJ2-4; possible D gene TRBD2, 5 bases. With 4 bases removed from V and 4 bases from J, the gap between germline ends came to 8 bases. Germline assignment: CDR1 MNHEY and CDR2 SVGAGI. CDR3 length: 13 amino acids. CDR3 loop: CASSLREKNIQYF. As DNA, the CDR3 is TGTGCCAGCAGTTTGAGGGAGAAAAACATTCAGTACTTC.

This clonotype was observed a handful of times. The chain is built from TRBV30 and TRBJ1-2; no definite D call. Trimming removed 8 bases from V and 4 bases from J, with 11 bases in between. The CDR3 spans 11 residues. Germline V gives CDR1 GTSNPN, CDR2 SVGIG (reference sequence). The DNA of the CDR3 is TGTGCCAGCTCCGACGGCTATGGCTACACCTTC. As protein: CASSDGYGYTF.

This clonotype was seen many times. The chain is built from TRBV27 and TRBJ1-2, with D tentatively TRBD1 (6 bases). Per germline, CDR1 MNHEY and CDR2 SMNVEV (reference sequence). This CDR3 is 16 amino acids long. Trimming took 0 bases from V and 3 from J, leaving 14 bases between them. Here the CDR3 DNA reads TGTGCCAGCAGTTTATCCCAGGGGAGAAATGACTATGGCTACACCTTC. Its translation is CASSLSQGRNDYGYTF.

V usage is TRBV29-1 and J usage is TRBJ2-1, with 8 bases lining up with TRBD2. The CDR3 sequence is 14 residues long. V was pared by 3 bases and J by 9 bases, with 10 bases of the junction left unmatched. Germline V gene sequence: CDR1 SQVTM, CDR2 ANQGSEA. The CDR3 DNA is TGCAGCGTTGAGAGAAGCGGGAGAATAGGTGAGCAGTTCTTC. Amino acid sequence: CSVERSGRIGEQFF.

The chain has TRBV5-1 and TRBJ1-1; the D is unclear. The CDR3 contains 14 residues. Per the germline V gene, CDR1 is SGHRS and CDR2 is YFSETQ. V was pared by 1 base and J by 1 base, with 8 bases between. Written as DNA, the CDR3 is TGCGCCAGCAGCTTGTCCAACACGAACACTGAAGCTTTCTTT. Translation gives CASSLSNTNTEAFF.

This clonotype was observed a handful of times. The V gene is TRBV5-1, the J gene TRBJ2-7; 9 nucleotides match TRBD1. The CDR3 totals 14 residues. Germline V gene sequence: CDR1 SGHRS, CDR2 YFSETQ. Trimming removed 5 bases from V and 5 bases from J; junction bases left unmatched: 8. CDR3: CASSLTGGQNEQYF. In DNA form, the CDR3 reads TGCGCCAGCAGTCTAACAGGGGGCCAGAACGAGCAGTACTTC.

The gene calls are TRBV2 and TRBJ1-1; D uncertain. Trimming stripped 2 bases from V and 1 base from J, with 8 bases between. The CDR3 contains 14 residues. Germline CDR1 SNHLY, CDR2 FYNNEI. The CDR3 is CASSELGPNTEAFF. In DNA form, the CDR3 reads TGTGCCAGCAGTGAATTAGGCCCGAACACTGAAGCTTTCTTT.

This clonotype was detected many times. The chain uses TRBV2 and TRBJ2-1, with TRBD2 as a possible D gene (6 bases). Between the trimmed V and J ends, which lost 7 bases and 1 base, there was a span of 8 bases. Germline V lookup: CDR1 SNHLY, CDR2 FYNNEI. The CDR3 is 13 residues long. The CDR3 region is CASIGGSYNEQFF. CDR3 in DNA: TGTGCCAGCATCGGGGGTTCCTACAATGAGCAGTTCTTC.

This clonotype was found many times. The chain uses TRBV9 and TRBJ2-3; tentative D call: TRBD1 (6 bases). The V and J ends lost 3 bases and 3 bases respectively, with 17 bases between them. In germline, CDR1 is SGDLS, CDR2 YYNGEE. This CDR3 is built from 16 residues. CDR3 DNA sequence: TGTGCCAGCAGCGCTTCCCTGGGGGCCCAGACAGATACGCAGTATTTT. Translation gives CASSASLGAQTDTQYF.

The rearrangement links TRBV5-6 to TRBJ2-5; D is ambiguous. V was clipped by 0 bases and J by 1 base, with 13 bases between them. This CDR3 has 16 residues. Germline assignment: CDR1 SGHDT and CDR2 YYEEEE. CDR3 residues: CASSLVLAIGQETQYF. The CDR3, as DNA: TGTGCCAGCAGCTTGGTACTGGCAATCGGCCAAGAGACCCAGTACTTC. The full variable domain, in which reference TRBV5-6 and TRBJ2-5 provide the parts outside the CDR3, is DAGVTQSPTHLIKTRGQQVTLRCSPKSGHDTVSWYQQALGQGPQFIFQYYEEEERQRGNFPDRFSGHQFPNYSSELNVNALLLGDSALYLCASSLVLAIGQETQYFGPGTRLLVL.